A selection of T cell receptor beta chains follows, all from one sample in a study of T cells in Graves' hyperthyroidism and ophthalmopathy. A single record per CDR3 protein comes from TCRdb applying MiXCR to the multiplex PCR reads. The table records around 56,000 distinct CDR3 sequences, just under 50% of them present only once. The specimen was blood. The receptors here all came from a woman in her twenties or thirties with Graves' ophthalmopathy. Both conserved end residues are part of each CDR3. Fields, in order: D gene, V gene, clone size, J gene, CDR3 DNA, CDR3 protein. The D gene is left open where the match is weak. Only part of the rows carry a size: once, few, many, or a class if the clone is expanded.

>-|TRBV7-9|-|TRBJ1-1
TGTGCCAGCAGCCTAGGGGTGCCTGAAGCTTTCTTT
CASSLGVPEAFF
>TRBD2|TRBV7-9|-|TRBJ2-1
TGTGCCAGCAGCTTATGTCAGGCTCAAGAACTAGCGGGAGCCCCTGAGCAGTTCTTC
CASSLCQAQELAGAPEQFF
>TRBD1|TRBV28|many|TRBJ2-3
TGTGCCAGCACCCGCACAGGGGGCGCCGATACGCAGTATTTT
CASTRTGGADTQYF
>-|TRBV3-1|many|TRBJ2-5
TGTGCCAGCAGCCAAGATATGGAGACCCAGTACTTC
CASSQDMETQYF
>TRBD1|TRBV6-2/TRBV6-3|many|TRBJ2-7
TGTGCCAGCAGGCCTCGGGACAGGGGATCAGAGCAGTACTTC
CASRPRDRGSEQYF
>TRBD2|TRBV28|few|TRBJ2-7
TGTGCCAGCAGTTTGCTAGCGGGAGGGCCTGGGAAATTAGACGAGCAGTACTTC
CASSLLAGGPGKLDEQYF
>TRBD1|TRBV9|-|TRBJ2-3
TGTGCCAGCAGCGGGACAGGGGCAGATACGCAGTATTTT
CASSGTGADTQYF
>TRBD2|TRBV24-1|few|TRBJ2-3
TGTGCCACCAGTGATCGGGGGGTGATCTCAGATACGCAGTATTTT
CATSDRGVISDTQYF
>TRBD1|TRBV3-1|many|TRBJ1-1
TGTGCCAGCAGCCAGCCGGGACAGGTTGCTGAAGCTTTCTTT
CASSQPGQVAEAFF
>-|TRBV20-1|-|TRBJ2-2
TGCAGTGCTAGGGGCTCGAACACCGGGGAGCTGTTTTTT
CSARGSNTGELFF
>TRBD1|TRBV28|many|TRBJ2-7
TGTGCCAGCTACGACAGGGTACACGAGCAGTACTTC
CASYDRVHEQYF
>-|TRBV7-3|-|TRBJ1-2
TGTGCCAGCAGCCCTCGGGCAGGGGTTGGAGGCTACACCTTC
CASSPRAGVGGYTF
>-|TRBV6-6|-|TRBJ1-5
TGTGCCAGCAGTTACCCAGGCACAACATCTCAGCCCCAGCATTTT
CASSYPGTTSQPQHF
>-|TRBV7-6|-|TRBJ1-4
TGTGCCAGCAGCTTTCAGGATGAAAAACTGTTTTTT
CASSFQDEKLFF
>-|TRBV30|-|TRBJ2-2
TGTGCCTGGAGCCCGGAAATCAACACCGGGGAGCTGTTTTTT
CAWSPEINTGELFF
>-|TRBV7-9|many|TRBJ2-7
TGTGCCAGCAGCCGCAGGGAAACCTACGAGCAGTACTTC
CASSRRETYEQYF
>-|TRBV7-2|-|TRBJ2-7
TGTGCCAGCAGCAGTCATAGCGGAGCCCTAGGGCACGAGCAGTACTTC
CASSSHSGALGHEQYF
>TRBD2|TRBV29-1|-|TRBJ2-1
TGCAGCGTCGGACTAGCGGGAGGTTACAATGAGCAGTTCTTC
CSVGLAGGYNEQFF
>-|TRBV18|-|TRBJ1-1
TGTGCCAGCTCACCCATTGCAGGGCCGGCTGAAGCTTTCTTT
CASSPIAGPAEAFF
>-|TRBV4-2|-|TRBJ2-5
TGTGCCAGCAGTCAAGGCCGGGAAGAGACCCAGTACTTC
CASSQGREETQYF
>TRBD1|TRBV10-3|-|TRBJ2-2
TGTGCCATCAGTGGGGGGACAGCGCGGGAGCTGTTTTTT
CAISGGTARELFF
>-|TRBV20-1|-|TRBJ1-5
TGCAGTGCTAGCCCTTATAGCAATCAGCCCCAGCATTTT
CSASPYSNQPQHF